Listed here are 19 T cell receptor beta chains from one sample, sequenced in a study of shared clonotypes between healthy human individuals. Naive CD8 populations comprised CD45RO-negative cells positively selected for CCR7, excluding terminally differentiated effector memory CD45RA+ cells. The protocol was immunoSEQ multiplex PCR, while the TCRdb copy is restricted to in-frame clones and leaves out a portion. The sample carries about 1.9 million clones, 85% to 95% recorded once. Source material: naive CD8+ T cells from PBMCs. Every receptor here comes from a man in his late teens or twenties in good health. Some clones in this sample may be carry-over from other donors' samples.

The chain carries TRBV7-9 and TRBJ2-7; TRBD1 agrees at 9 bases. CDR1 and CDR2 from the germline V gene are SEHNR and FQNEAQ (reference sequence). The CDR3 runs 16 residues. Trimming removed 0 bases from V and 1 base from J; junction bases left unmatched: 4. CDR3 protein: CASSLAPGTGSYEQYF. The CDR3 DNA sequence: TGTGCCAGCAGCTTAGCCCCCGGGACAGGGTCCTACGAGCAGTACTTC. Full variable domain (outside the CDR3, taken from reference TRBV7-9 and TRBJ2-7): DTGVSQNPRHKITKRGQNVTFRCDPISEHNRLYWYRQTLGQGPEFLTYFQNEAQLEKSRLLSDRFSAERPKGSFSTLEIQRTEQGDSAMYLCASSLAPGTGSYEQYFGPGTRLTVT.

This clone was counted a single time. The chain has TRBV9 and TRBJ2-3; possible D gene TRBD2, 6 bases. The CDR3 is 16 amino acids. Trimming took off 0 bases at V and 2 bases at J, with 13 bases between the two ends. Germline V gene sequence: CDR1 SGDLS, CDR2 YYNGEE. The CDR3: CASSVGSGTTTDTQYF. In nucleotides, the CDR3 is TGTGCCAGCAGCGTAGGTAGCGGAACAACCACAGATACGCAGTATTTT. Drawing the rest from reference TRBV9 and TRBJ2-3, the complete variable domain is DSGVTQTPKHLITATGQRVTLRCSPRSGDLSVYWYQQSLDQGLQFLIQYYNGEERAKGNILERFSAQQFPDLHSELNLSSLELGDSALYFCASSVGSGTTTDTQYFGPGTRLTVL.

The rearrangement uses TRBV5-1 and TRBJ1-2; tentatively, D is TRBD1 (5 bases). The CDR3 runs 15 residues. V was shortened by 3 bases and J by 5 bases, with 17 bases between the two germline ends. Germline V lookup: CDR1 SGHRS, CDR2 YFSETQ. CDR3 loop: CASSWGSTGEYGYTF. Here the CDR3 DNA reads TGCGCCAGCAGCTGGGGGTCGACGGGCGAGTATGGCTACACCTTC.

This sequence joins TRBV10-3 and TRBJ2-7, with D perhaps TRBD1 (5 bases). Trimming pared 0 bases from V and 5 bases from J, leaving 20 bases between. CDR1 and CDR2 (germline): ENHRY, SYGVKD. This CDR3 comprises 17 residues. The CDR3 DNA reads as TGTGCCATCAGTGAGTCGATTCGGCAGGGTGTGGGGAACGAGCAGTACTTC. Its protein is CAISESIRQGVGNEQYF.

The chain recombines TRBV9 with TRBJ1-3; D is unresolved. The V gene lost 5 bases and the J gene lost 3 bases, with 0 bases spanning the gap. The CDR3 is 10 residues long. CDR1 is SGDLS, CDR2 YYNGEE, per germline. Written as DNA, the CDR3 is TGTGCCAGCAGTGGAAACACCATATATTTT. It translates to CASSGNTIYF.

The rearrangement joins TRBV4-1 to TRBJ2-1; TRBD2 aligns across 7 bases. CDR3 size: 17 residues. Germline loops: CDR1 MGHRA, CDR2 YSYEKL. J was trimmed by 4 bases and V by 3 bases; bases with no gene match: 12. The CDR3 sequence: CASSHPTLREDYNEQFF. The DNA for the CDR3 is TGCGCCAGCAGCCATCCCACACTCCGGGAGGATTACAATGAGCAGTTCTTC.

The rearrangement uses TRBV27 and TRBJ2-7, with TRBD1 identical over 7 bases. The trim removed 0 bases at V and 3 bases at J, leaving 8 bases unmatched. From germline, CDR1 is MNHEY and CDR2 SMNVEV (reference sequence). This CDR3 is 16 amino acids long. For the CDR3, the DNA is TGTGCCAGCAGTTTATCGGTCGGATCAGGGGGCTACGAGCAGTACTTC. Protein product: CASSLSVGSGGYEQYF.

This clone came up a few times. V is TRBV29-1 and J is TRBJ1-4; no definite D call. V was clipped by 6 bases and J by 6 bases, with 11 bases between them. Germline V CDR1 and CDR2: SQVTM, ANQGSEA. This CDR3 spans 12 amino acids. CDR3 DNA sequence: TGCAGCGTAGGGATAGATCATGAAAAACTGTTTTTT. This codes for CSVGIDHEKLFF.

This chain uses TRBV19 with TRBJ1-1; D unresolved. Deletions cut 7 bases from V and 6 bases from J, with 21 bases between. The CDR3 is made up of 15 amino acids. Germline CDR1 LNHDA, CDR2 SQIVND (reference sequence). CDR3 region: CASNRGIGPVSEAFF. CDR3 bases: TGTGCCAGTAATCGGGGAATAGGACCGGTGTCTGAAGCTTTCTTT.

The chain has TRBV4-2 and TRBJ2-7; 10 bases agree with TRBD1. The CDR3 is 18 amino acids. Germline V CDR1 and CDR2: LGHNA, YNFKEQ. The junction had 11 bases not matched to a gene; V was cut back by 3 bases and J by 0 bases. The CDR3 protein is CASSHRDRGLHSSYEQYF. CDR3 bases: TGTGCCAGCAGCCACCGGGACAGGGGTCTTCATAGCTCCTACGAGCAGTACTTC.

The CDR3 DNA sequence: TGTGCCAGCAGCCCCCCGACAGGTACTAACGCTGAAGCTTTCTTT. It yields the protein CASSPPTGTNAEAFF. The rearrangement links TRBV7-9 to TRBJ1-1, with D perhaps matching TRBD1 (6 bases). V dropped 5 bases and J dropped 6 bases, with 19 bases sitting between them. This CDR3 region has 15 residues. Germline-derived CDR1 and CDR2 are SEHNR and FQNEAQ (reference sequence).

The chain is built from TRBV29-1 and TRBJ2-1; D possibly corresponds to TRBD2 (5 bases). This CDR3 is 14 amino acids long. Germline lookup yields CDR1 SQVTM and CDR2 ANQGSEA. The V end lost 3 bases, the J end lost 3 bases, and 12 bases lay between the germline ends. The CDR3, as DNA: TGCAGCGTTGACGGGCAGGAGGACTACAATGAGCAGTTCTTC. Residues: CSVDGQEDYNEQFF.

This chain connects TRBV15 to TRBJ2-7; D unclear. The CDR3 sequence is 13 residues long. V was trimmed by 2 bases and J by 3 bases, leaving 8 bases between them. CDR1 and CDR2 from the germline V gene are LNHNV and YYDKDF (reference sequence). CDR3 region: CATSRILYYEQYF. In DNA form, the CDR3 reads TGTGCCACCAGCAGAATACTCTACTACGAGCAGTACTTC.

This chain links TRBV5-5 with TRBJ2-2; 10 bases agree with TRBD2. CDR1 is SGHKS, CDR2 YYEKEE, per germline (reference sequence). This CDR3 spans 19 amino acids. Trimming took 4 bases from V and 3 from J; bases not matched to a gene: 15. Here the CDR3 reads CASSNWRAGGRFDTGELFF. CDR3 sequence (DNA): TGTGCCAGCAGCAACTGGCGAGCGGGAGGGCGGTTTGACACCGGGGAGCTGTTTTTT.

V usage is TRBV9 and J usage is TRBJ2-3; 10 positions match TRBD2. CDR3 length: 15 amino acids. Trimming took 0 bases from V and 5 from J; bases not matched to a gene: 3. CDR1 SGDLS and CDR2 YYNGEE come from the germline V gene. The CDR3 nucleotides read TGTGCCAGCAGCGTAGACAGCGGGAGGGGAGATACGCAGTATTTT. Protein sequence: CASSVDSGRGDTQYF.

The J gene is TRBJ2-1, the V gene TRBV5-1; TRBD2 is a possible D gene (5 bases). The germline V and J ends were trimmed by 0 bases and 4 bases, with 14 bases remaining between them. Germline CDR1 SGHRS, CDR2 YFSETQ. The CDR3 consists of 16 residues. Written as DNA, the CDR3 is TGCGCCAGCAGCTTGGCCCCACCAGGACTGTACAATGAGCAGTTCTTC. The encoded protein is CASSLAPPGLYNEQFF.

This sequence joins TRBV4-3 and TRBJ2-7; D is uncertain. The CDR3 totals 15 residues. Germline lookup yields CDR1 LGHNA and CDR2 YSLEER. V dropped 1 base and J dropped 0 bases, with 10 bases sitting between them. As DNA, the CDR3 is TGCGCCAGCAGCCAAGCCGTCAGAGCCTCCTACGAGCAGTACTTC. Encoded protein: CASSQAVRASYEQYF.

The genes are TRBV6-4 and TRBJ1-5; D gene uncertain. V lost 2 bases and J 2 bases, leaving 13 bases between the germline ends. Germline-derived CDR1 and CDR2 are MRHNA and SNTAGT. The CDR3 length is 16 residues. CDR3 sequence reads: CASSDPSTRGNQPQHF. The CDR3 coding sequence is TGTGCCAGCAGTGACCCTTCGACAAGGGGCAATCAGCCCCAGCATTTT.

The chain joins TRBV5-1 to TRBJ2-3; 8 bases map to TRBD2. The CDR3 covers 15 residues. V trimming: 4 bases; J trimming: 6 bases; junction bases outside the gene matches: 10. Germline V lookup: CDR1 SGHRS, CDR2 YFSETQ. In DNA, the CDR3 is TGCGCCAGCAGCATAGGACTAGCCGGGGGGGATACGCAGTATTTT. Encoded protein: CASSIGLAGGDTQYF.